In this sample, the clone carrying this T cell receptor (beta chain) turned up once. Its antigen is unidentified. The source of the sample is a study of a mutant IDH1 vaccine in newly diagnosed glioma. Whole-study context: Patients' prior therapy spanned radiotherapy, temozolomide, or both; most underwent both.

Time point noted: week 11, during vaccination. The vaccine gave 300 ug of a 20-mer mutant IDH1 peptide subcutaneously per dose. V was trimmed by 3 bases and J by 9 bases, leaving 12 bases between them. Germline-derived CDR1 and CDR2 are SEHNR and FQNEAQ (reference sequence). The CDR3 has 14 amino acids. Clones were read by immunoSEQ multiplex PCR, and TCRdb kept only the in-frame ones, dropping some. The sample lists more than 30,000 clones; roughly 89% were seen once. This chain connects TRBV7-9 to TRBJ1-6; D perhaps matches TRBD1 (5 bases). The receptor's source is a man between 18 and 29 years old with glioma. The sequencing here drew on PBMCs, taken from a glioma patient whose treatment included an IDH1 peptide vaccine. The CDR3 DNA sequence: TGTGCCAGCAGCTTTGGCAGGGATTCTTCACCCCTCCACTTT. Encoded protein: CASSFGRDSSPLHF.